One and the same sample provided the 8 T cell receptor beta chains below, sequenced in a study of blood T cell repertoires in COVID-19. TCRdb keeps only in-frame clones here, not all; method: immunoSEQ multiplex PCR. The table has over 95,000 clones, approximately 84% seen once. Sequencing used peripheral blood. The receptors here all came from a woman aged 60-75 years with acute or convalescent COVID-19.

This clone has just one count. The chain carries TRBV24-1 and TRBJ2-1; maybe TRBD2 (6 bases). Germline V CDR1 and CDR2: KGHDR, SFDVKD. V dropped 5 bases and J dropped 6 bases, with 13 bases sitting between them. The CDR3 is 14 amino acids. CDR3 bases: TGTGCCACCAGTGGTTATGGGACTTCCAATGAGCAGTTCTTC. Translation gives CATSGYGTSNEQFF.

The chain joins TRBV11-2 to TRBJ2-4; 7 bases fit TRBD2. CDR1 and CDR2 from the germline V gene are SGHAT and FQNNGV. Unmatched junction bases numbered 6, after V lost 1 base and J lost 3 bases. The CDR3 loop spans 16 amino acids. This chain's CDR3 is CASSLAGGLDKNIQYF. CDR3 nucleotides: TGTGCCAGCAGCTTAGCGGGAGGACTAGACAAAAACATTCAGTACTTC.

The chain employs TRBV3-1 (or the pseudogene TRBV3-2) and TRBJ1-2, with D possibly being TRBD1 (5 bases). The CDR3 totals 13 residues. Trimming removed 1 base at V and 4 bases at J, with 7 bases between. CDR1 is LGHDT and CDR2 is YNNKEL in the germline V gene (reference sequence). The CDR3 sequence is CASSQGTLYGYTF. CDR3 in DNA: TGTGCCAGCAGCCAAGGGACACTCTATGGCTACACCTTC.

Remarks on this clone: Other DNA sequences within the sample encode an identical CDR3. The rearrangement joins TRBV7-9 to TRBJ2-7; D not resolved. V lost 5 bases to trimming and J lost 3 bases, with 5 bases between them. Germline-derived CDR1 and CDR2 are SEHNR and FQNEAQ (reference sequence). The CDR3 runs 11 residues. The CDR3 coding sequence is TGTGCCAGCAGCCCCAGCTACGAGCAGTACTTC. It translates to CASSPSYEQYF. Full variable domain (outside the CDR3, taken from reference TRBV7-9 and TRBJ2-7): DTGVSQNPRHKITKRGQNVTFRCDPISEHNRLYWYRQTLGQGPEFLTYFQNEAQLEKSRLLSDRFSAERPKGSFSTLEIQRTEQGDSAMYLCASSPSYEQYFGPGTRLTVT.

In the case of this clone: The sample contains more than one DNA sequence encoding this CDR3. The V call is TRBV12-3 or TRBV12-4, the J call TRBJ1-2; TRBD1 matches 9 bases. V lost 3 bases to trimming and J lost 7 bases; unmatched junction nucleotides: 3. CDR3 length: 13 amino acids. CDR3 in DNA: TGTGCCAGCAGTTTGGGACAGGGCCGTGGCTACACCTTC. It is translated as CASSLGQGRGYTF.

The genes are TRBV6-5 and TRBJ1-2; no definite D call. V dropped 7 bases and J dropped 6 bases, with 18 bases sitting between them. The CDR3 covers 14 residues. Per germline, CDR1 MNHEY and CDR2 SVGAGI. Here the CDR3 DNA reads TGTGCCAGCAATCCGACACAGAGCTACAATGGCTACACCTTC. It is translated as CASNPTQSYNGYTF.

The chain employs TRBV7-9 and TRBJ2-1, with 12 positions matching TRBD2. V dropped 4 bases and J dropped 8; count of bases not matched to a gene: 3. This CDR3 has 14 amino acids. CDR1 and CDR2 (germline): SEHNR, FQNEAQ (reference sequence). The CDR3 reads CASSSGLAGHEQFF. CDR3 bases: TGTGCCAGCAGCTCGGGACTAGCGGGCCATGAGCAGTTCTTC.

V is TRBV30 and J is TRBJ2-7; D assignment may be TRBD1 or TRBD2 (6 bases each). Trimming removed 5 bases from V and 7 bases from J, with 12 bases in between. The germline CDR1 and CDR2 sequences are GTSNPN and SVGIG (reference sequence). This CDR3 region has 11 residues. The CDR3 sequence: CAWGGRREQYF. DNA for the CDR3: TGTGCCTGGGGGGGGCGCCGAGAGCAGTACTTC.